A single sample is the source of the 31 T cell receptor beta chains below, sequenced in a study of early T cells in non-severe SARS-CoV-2 infection. A single record per CDR3 protein comes from TCRdb applying MiXCR to the 5' RACE reads. The data hold 90,000 to 120,000 distinct CDR3 sequences, with approximately 10% observed a single time. The sequencing sample was made of whole blood. These receptors all stem from an adult who was a healthcare worker with PCR-confirmed SARS-CoV-2 infection or an uninfected control (not recorded which).

This chain joins TRBV7-8 and TRBJ1-1; D gene unclear. Per germline, CDR1 SGHVS and CDR2 FQNEAQ. The V end was cut by 1 base, the J end by 4 bases, with 10 bases between. This CDR3 spans 14 amino acids. The CDR3 spells CASSLVREGTEAFF. In DNA, the CDR3 is TGTGCCAGCAGCTTAGTTCGAGAGGGCACTGAAGCTTTCTTT.

The genes are TRBV5-1 and TRBJ2-1; 7 nucleotides align to TRBD2. CDR1 and CDR2 (germline): SGHRS, YFSETQ. The ends lost 8 bases at V and 7 bases at J; junction bases unmatched: 15. This CDR3 is built from 15 residues. CDR3 sequence: CASSPGRGRENEQFF. As DNA, the CDR3 is TGCGCCAGTTCCCCCGGGCGGGGGAGGGAGAATGAGCAGTTCTTC.

This clonotype was recorded many times. The V call is TRBV27, the J call TRBJ2-4; tentative D call: TRBD2 (6 bases). Trimming took 5 bases from V and 10 from J, leaving 12 bases between them. The germline V gene has CDR1 MNHEY and CDR2 SMNVEV (reference sequence). CDR3 length: 12 residues. The CDR3: CASSPARGIQYF. The CDR3 DNA follows: TGTGCCAGCAGTCCCGCCCGGGGGATTCAGTACTTC.

This clonotype was counted many times. V is TRBV19 and J is TRBJ1-5; TRBD1 is a possible D gene (6 bases). V was trimmed by 1 base and J by 4 bases, leaving 11 bases between them. Germline V gives CDR1 LNHDA, CDR2 SQIVND (reference sequence). This CDR3 contains 15 residues. The CDR3 nucleotides read TGTGCCAGTAGTATAGTGAGACAGGCGAATCAGCCCCAGCATTTT. Its protein product is CASSIVRQANQPQHF.

V usage is TRBV23-1 and J usage is TRBJ2-7; 7 positions match TRBD1. Being an ORF, TRBV23-1 has a function that is uncertain. This CDR3 region has 20 residues. V lost 0 bases to trimming and J lost 0 bases; unmatched junction nucleotides: 17. The CDR3 region has the DNA TGCGCCAGCAGTCAATCGTGGGGACAGATACCTCTCAGGAGCTCCTACGAGCAGTACTTC. As protein: CASSQSWGQIPLRSSYEQYF.

V and J are TRBV28 and TRBJ2-5, with no clear D. CDR1 is MDHEN, CDR2 SYDVKM, per germline. Trimming shortened V by 7 bases and J by 1 base, and 13 bases separated the two germline ends. The CDR3 totals 14 residues. This CDR3 reads CASKDRRRQETQYF. Written as DNA, the CDR3 is TGTGCCAGCAAGGACCGACGCCGCCAAGAGACCCAGTACTTC.

This chain connects TRBV5-4 to TRBJ2-1, with 8 positions matching TRBD2. The CDR3 is 15 amino acids. Germline lookup yields CDR1 SGHNT and CDR2 YYREEE (reference sequence). The trim removed 4 bases at V and 7 bases at J, leaving 10 bases unmatched. The CDR3 spells CASSATSVQFNEQFF. The CDR3 region has the DNA TGTGCCAGCAGCGCGACTAGCGTGCAGTTTAATGAGCAGTTCTTC.

This clonotype was seen at least ten times. The V gene is TRBV20-1, the J gene TRBJ2-1, with D possibly called TRBD1 or TRBD2 (5 bases each). The CDR3 is 13 residues long. Germline V gives CDR1 DFQATT, CDR2 SNEGSKA (reference sequence). CDR3 region: CTQSRGGLNEQFF. DNA for the CDR3: TGCACTCAATCTCGGGGCGGGTTGAATGAGCAGTTCTTC.

This clonotype was seen more than once but under ten times. V and J are TRBV11-2 and TRBJ2-1; D not certain. Germline CDR1 SGHAT, CDR2 FQNNGV. Trimming removed 5 bases from V and 0 bases from J, with 11 bases in between. CDR3 length equals 15 residues. In nucleotides, the CDR3 is TGTGCCAGCAGCGCCAGTCTGAGCTCCTACAATGAGCAGTTCTTC. Translating gives CASSASLSSYNEQFF. Complete variable domain (other parts from reference TRBV11-2 and TRBJ2-1): EAGVAQSPRYKIIEKRQSVAFWCNPISGHATLYWYQQILGQGPKLLIQFQNNGVVDDSQLPKDRFSAERLKGVDSTLKIQPAKLEDSAVYLCASSASLSSYNEQFFGPGTRLTVL.

This clonotype was detected only a few times. The chain links TRBV7-8 to TRBJ2-7; either TRBD1 or TRBD2 may fit D (5 bases each). V shed 5 bases and J shed 6 bases, with 23 bases lying between them. Germline V lookup: CDR1 SGHVS, CDR2 FQNEAQ. The CDR3 is made up of 16 amino acids. For the CDR3, the DNA is TGTGCCAGCAGCCCCCTACCCGGGACCGGCTTGCGCGAGCAGTACTTC. It is translated as CASSPLPGTGLREQYF.

V usage is TRBV12-3 or TRBV12-4 and J usage is TRBJ1-3; a weak D match, TRBD1 (6 bases). V was pared by 3 bases and J by 6 bases, with 9 bases between. The CDR3 consists of 13 residues. CDR3 in amino acids: CASSLAGVNTIYF. The CDR3 nucleotides are TGTGCCAGCAGTTTGGCAGGGGTAAACACCATATATTTT.

CDR3 sequence reads: CASPPAPGPTDTQYF. CDR3 in DNA: TGTGCCAGCCCACCGGCCCCGGGCCCCACAGATACGCAGTATTTT. This chain connects TRBV28 to TRBJ2-3; D gene uncertain. This CDR3 comprises 15 residues. Looked up from germline, CDR1 is MDHEN and CDR2 is SYDVKM. V was clipped by 8 bases and J by 2 bases, with 17 bases between them.

This clonotype was counted only a few times. J is TRBJ2-7 and V is TRBV2; 9 positions match TRBD2. This CDR3 region has 14 residues. From germline, CDR1 is SNHLY and CDR2 FYNNEI. The V gene end was trimmed by 1 base and the J gene end by 3 bases; junction bases not matched to a gene: 1. The CDR3 loop reads CASSEGSGSYEQYF. DNA of the CDR3: TGTGCCAGCAGTGAAGGTAGCGGGAGCTACGAGCAGTACTTC.

At least ten counts were recorded for this clonotype. V usage is TRBV20-1 and J usage is TRBJ2-7; D not certain. The CDR3 is 13 amino acids. V shed 6 bases and J shed 8 bases, with 20 bases lying between them. CDR1 is DFQATT and CDR2 is SNEGSKA in the germline V gene (reference sequence). The CDR3 bases are TGCAGTGCCACCCGTTCCCCCCCCCAAAAGCAGTACTTC. Its protein is CSATRSPPQKQYF.

This clonotype was picked up many times. This chain links TRBV6-5 with TRBJ2-7; 11 bases fit TRBD2. J lost 5 bases, V lost 1 base, and 1 base had no gene match. This CDR3 is 14 amino acids long. CDR1 is MNHEY and CDR2 is SVGAGI in the germline V gene. CDR3 loop: CASSYLAGGNEQYF. The DNA for the CDR3 is TGTGCCAGCAGTTACTTAGCGGGAGGGAACGAGCAGTACTTC.

Comments on this clonotype: This may be a read error: a much more frequent sequence differs by one nucleotide. The chain has TRBV18 and TRBJ1-1; D ambiguous. The CDR3 runs to 14 residues. Germline CDR1 and CDR2: KGHSH and LQKENI. Trimming pared 6 bases from V and 2 bases from J, leaving 13 bases between. DNA for the CDR3: TGTGCCAGCTCCCCCAGGACGGGAAACACTGAAGCTTTCTTT. This codes for CASSPRTGNTEAFF. The full variable domain, rest sourced from reference TRBV18 and TRBJ1-1, is NAGVMQNPRHLVRRRGQEARLRCSPMKGHSHVYWYRQLPEEGLKFMVYLQKENIIDESGMPKERFSAEFPKEGPSILRIQQVVRGDSAAYFCASSPRTGNTEAFFGQGTRLTVV.

A few counts support this clonotype. The chain employs TRBV7-9 and TRBJ2-7; 7 nucleotides agree with TRBD1. The CDR3 is made up of 15 amino acids. Germline-derived CDR1 and CDR2 are SEHNR and FQNEAQ (reference sequence). The V segment lost 4 bases and the J segment 2 bases; nucleotides outside the gene matches: 8. CDR3: CASSSTGTATYEQYF. In DNA form, the CDR3 reads TGTGCCAGCAGCTCAACCGGGACAGCCACCTACGAGCAGTACTTC.

Concerning this clonotype itself: This could be a read error, since a much larger clone is one nucleotide away. Without the conserved terminal phenylalanine or tryptophan, this CDR3 likely stems from a read error. The chain joins TRBV3-1 to TRBJ2-1; possibly TRBD2 for D (6 bases). The length of the CDR3 is 16 residues. V was clipped by 4 bases and J by 8 bases, with 21 bases between them. CDR1 is LGHDT and CDR2 is YNNKEL in the germline V gene (reference sequence). For the CDR3, the DNA is TGTGCCAGCAGCCGGGCCCCCGGGAGTCTAATGGATGAGCAGTTCTCC. This sequence encodes CASSRAPGSLMDEQFS.

The CDR3 DNA is TGTGCCAGCAGTACCACCGGGAATAACTATGGCTACACCTTC. Its translation: CASSTTGNNYGYTF. V usage is TRBV28 and J usage is TRBJ1-2; no clear D. CDR3 size: 14 residues. CDR1 and CDR2 from the germline V gene are MDHEN and SYDVKM. Trimming pared 5 bases from V and 1 base from J, leaving 11 bases between.

This clonotype was recorded at least ten times. The V call is TRBV11-2, the J call TRBJ1-1; no firm D call. Per the germline V gene, CDR1 is SGHAT and CDR2 is FQNNGV. Trimming took off 5 bases at V and 10 bases at J, with 14 bases between the two ends. This CDR3 is 12 amino acids long. The CDR3 coding sequence is TGTGCCAGCAGCCCATTCGCCATCGGAGCTTTCTTT. Translated, it gives CASSPFAIGAFF.

This sequence joins TRBV12-3 or TRBV12-4 and TRBJ1-1; D is unclear. CDR3 length: 12 amino acids. Trimming removed 5 bases at V and 3 bases at J, with 7 bases between. The CDR3 DNA sequence: TGTGCCAGCAGTATCAGTTACACTGAAGCTTTCTTT. This codes for CASSISYTEAFF.

This chain connects TRBV18 to TRBJ2-3; D remains unclear. In germline, CDR1 is KGHSH, CDR2 LQKENI. The CDR3 runs to 13 residues. Trimming removed 4 bases from V and 0 bases from J, with 5 bases in between. Written as DNA, the CDR3 is TGTGCCAGCTCACGGCCTAGCACAGATACGCAGTATTTT. Protein: CASSRPSTDTQYF.

This clonotype was observed at least ten times. This chain joins TRBV7-2 and TRBJ2-7; 8 nucleotides line up with TRBD2. CDR1 is SGHTA, CDR2 FQGNSA, per germline. This CDR3 has 15 amino acids. The junction had 13 bases not matched to a gene; V was cut back by 7 bases and J by 5 bases. The CDR3 loop reads CASTRTSGSGHEQYF. The CDR3 coding sequence is TGTGCCAGCACCCGAACCAGCGGGAGCGGGCACGAGCAGTACTTC.

About this clonotype itself: A much larger clone lies one base from this, so it may be a read error. V and J are TRBV28 and TRBJ2-5; D gene ambiguous. Germline loops: CDR1 MDHEN, CDR2 SYDVKM. CDR3 length equals 11 residues. The CDR3 coding sequence is TGTGCCAGCAGTTTATGGGAGACCCAGAACTTC. Translation: CASSLWETQNF.

This clonotype was observed at least ten times. This chain joins TRBV7-2 and TRBJ1-6; the D gene is possibly TRBD1 (5 bases). Trimming stripped 3 bases from V and 10 bases from J, with 13 bases between. This CDR3 is built from 14 residues. Germline V gives CDR1 SGHTA, CDR2 FQGNSA. DNA of the CDR3: TGTGCCAGCAGCTTGGAACGAGGGGACTCACCCCTCCACTTT. It encodes CASSLERGDSPLHF.

This clonotype was observed many times. V is TRBV28 and J is TRBJ2-1; 10 bases match TRBD2. CDR3 size: 13 residues. Germline values: CDR1 MDHEN, CDR2 SYDVKM. The J segment lost 10 bases and the V segment lost 5 bases, leaving 5 bases of the junction unmatched. The DNA for the CDR3 is TGTGCCAGCAGTCTAGCGGGAGTGGGGGAGCAGTTCTTC. Amino acid sequence: CASSLAGVGEQFF.

This clonotype was detected many times. CDR3 coding DNA: TGTGCCAGCAGTTTAGTAGCGGGACCCTACAATGAGCAGTTCTTC. As protein: CASSLVAGPYNEQFF. The chain couples TRBV12-3 or TRBV12-4 to TRBJ2-1, with 8 bases lining up with TRBD2. The V segment lost 1 base and the J segment 2 bases; nucleotides outside the gene matches: 1. The CDR3 sequence is 15 residues long.

This clonotype was detected only a few times. V usage is TRBV24-1 and J usage is TRBJ1-1; perhaps TRBD1 as D (5 bases). The V end lost 2 bases, the J end lost 3 bases, and 9 bases lay between the germline ends. CDR3 length equals 14 residues. Germline V gene data show CDR1 as KGHDR and CDR2 as SFDVKD. The CDR3 nucleotides read TGTGCCACCAGTGATTCCAGGGTCCACACTGAAGCTTTCTTT. This codes for CATSDSRVHTEAFF.

This sequence joins TRBV6-6 and TRBJ2-2, with TRBD2 matching 9 bases. V dropped 0 bases and J dropped 4; count of bases not matched to a gene: 9. Germline CDR1 MNHNY, CDR2 SVGAGI (reference sequence). CDR3 length: 18 residues. CDR3 protein: CASSYSIVAGVITGELFF. The CDR3 DNA reads as TGTGCCAGCAGTTACTCGATTGTAGCGGGAGTGATCACCGGGGAGCTGTTTTTT.

This clonotype was observed at least ten times. CDR3 coding DNA: TGTGCCAGCAGCCAAGTGAGGTTTGGTGGGGCAGGGGACGATATTAGCTATGGCTACACCTTC. Protein: CASSQVRFGGAGDDISYGYTF. The gene calls are TRBV14 and TRBJ1-2; weak D call: TRBD1 (6 bases). The germline V gene encodes CDR1 SGHDN and CDR2 FVKESK. The CDR3 totals 21 residues. With 1 base removed from V and 4 bases from J, the gap between germline ends came to 31 bases. Drawing the rest from reference TRBV14 and TRBJ1-2, the complete variable domain is EAGVTQFPSHSVIEKGQTVTLRCDPISGHDNLYWYRRVMGKEIKFLLHFVKESKQDESGMPNNRFLAERTGGTYSTLKVQPAELEDSGVYFCASSQVRFGGAGDDISYGYTFGSGTRLTVV.

This clonotype was counted ten times or more. The chain recombines TRBV29-1 with TRBJ2-1, with 8 bases fitting TRBD1. V shed 3 bases and J 12 bases; nucleotides not matched to a gene: 7. Germline CDR1 and CDR2: SQVTM and ANQGSEA. The CDR3 totals 12 residues. Here the CDR3 reads CSVDGQGARQFF. CDR3 bases: TGCAGCGTTGATGGCCAGGGGGCACGGCAGTTCTTC.